The 29 T cell receptor beta chains in this list originate from one sample, sequenced in a study of blood T cell repertoires in COVID-19. The method was immunoSEQ multiplex PCR; TCRdb's version includes in-frame clones alone and lacks a portion of them. Of about 140,000 clones listed, 70% to 80% are singletons. The sequencing sample was made of peripheral blood. All receptors come from a man aged 50 to 59 with acute or convalescent COVID-19.

This chain joins TRBV27 and TRBJ2-7, with 14 bases fitting TRBD2. Germline assignment: CDR1 MNHEY and CDR2 SMNVEV (reference sequence). The CDR3 totals 15 residues. Losses at the gene ends were 4 bases for V and 7 bases for J; bases not matched to a gene: 6. DNA of the CDR3: TGTGCCAGCAGTTCGACTAGCGGGGGGGAGTGGGAGCAGTACGTC. Its translation: CASSSTSGGEWEQYV.

V and J are TRBV6-5 and TRBJ1-2, with 7 bases lining up with TRBD1. The germline V gene has CDR1 MNHEY and CDR2 SVGAGI. This CDR3 comprises 14 residues. V shed 4 bases, J shed 7 bases, and the junction held 9 bases outside the gene matches. The CDR3 nucleotides are TGTGCCAGCAGTTCACCGACAGGGTCGGGTGGCTACACCTTC. Encoded protein: CASSSPTGSGGYTF.

The V and J genes are TRBV10-3 and TRBJ2-2; 10 nucleotides agree with TRBD1. This CDR3 has 16 amino acids. The germline gives CDR1 ENHRY, CDR2 SYGVKD. V was pared by 4 bases and J by 7 bases, with 9 bases of the junction left unmatched. Here the CDR3 DNA reads TGTGCCATCAGTGGCCGGACAGGGGGAAGCGGCGGGGAGCTGTTTTTT. It translates to CAISGRTGGSGGELFF.

The chain links TRBV10-3 to TRBJ2-6; D is ambiguous. The length of the CDR3 is 16 residues. V lost 2 bases and J 0 bases, leaving 8 bases between the germline ends. Per the germline V gene, CDR1 is ENHRY and CDR2 is SYGVKD. The CDR3 bases are TGTGCCATCAGTGAGCGTGAGAGCTCTGGGGCCAACGTCCTGACTTTC. Translating gives CAISERESSGANVLTF.

The chain carries TRBV6-1 and TRBJ2-1; TRBD2 agrees at 13 bases. CDR1 and CDR2 (germline): MNHNS, SASEGT. This CDR3 spans 20 amino acids. Trimming removed 3 bases from V and 8 bases from J; junction bases left unmatched: 19. The DNA of the CDR3 is TGTGCCAGCAGTGATCCTTTACTAGCGGGGGGGCTATTATCTATGGATGAGCAGTTCTTC. This codes for CASSDPLLAGGLLSMDEQFF.

The V call is TRBV24-1, the J call TRBJ2-1; D ambiguous. The germline V and J ends were trimmed by 4 bases and 6 bases, with 9 bases remaining between them. This CDR3 has 13 amino acids. Germline lookup yields CDR1 KGHDR and CDR2 SFDVKD. Here the CDR3 reads CATSDLPSNEQFF. For the CDR3, the DNA is TGTGCCACCAGTGACCTCCCCTCCAATGAGCAGTTCTTC.

The chain couples TRBV29-1 to TRBJ2-5; 10 nucleotides match TRBD1. This CDR3 has 14 amino acids. Germline V CDR1 and CDR2: SQVTM, ANQGSEA. V gave up 8 bases and J gave up 1 base; unmatched junction bases: 7. DNA for the CDR3: TGCAGCCTCTTCGGGGACAGGGGCCAAGAGACCCAGTACTTC. Its protein is CSLFGDRGQETQYF.

V gene TRBV15 combines with J gene TRBJ2-3; tentative D call: TRBD2 (7 bases). V lost 2 bases and J lost 3, with 15 bases in between. Germline CDR1 is LNHNV and CDR2 is YYDKDF (reference sequence). The CDR3 is 16 amino acids. The DNA for the CDR3 is TGTGCCACCAGCAGATCCCTGGGGGGGCAGACAGATACGCAGTATTTT. Its protein is CATSRSLGGQTDTQYF.

The V gene is TRBV9, the J gene TRBJ1-1; D remains unclear. V lost 0 bases and J 1 base, leaving 7 bases between the germline ends. Germline V lookup: CDR1 SGDLS, CDR2 YYNGEE. The CDR3 totals 14 residues. CDR3 DNA: TGTGCCAGCAGCGTAGGAGGGTCGAACACTGAAGCTTTCTTT. Protein product: CASSVGGSNTEAFF. Based on the CDR3 plus reference TRBV9 and TRBJ1-1, the full variable domain is DSGVTQTPKHLITATGQRVTLRCSPRSGDLSVYWYQQSLDQGLQFLIQYYNGEERAKGNILERFSAQQFPDLHSELNLSSLELGDSALYFCASSVGGSNTEAFFGQGTRLTVV.

Regarding this clone: The junction departs from germline at one end; a sequencing error may be responsible. This sequence joins TRBV20-1 and TRBJ2-3; 7 bases align to TRBD2. This CDR3 region has 11 residues. The germline CDR1 and CDR2 sequences are DFQATT and SNEGSKA (reference sequence). CDR3 nucleotide sequence: TGCAGTGCTAGATCCGCGGGGGTCTCCGATTTT. The encoded protein is CSARSAGVSDF.

The CDR3 DNA sequence: TGTGCCAGTAGTCTGACAGGGGGAGCTAACTATGGCTACACCTTC. The encoded protein is CASSLTGGANYGYTF. The chain couples TRBV19 to TRBJ1-2; 9 nucleotides align to TRBD1. This CDR3 spans 15 amino acids. V lost 5 bases to trimming and J lost 0 bases; unmatched junction nucleotides: 4. CDR1 and CDR2 (germline): LNHDA, SQIVND (reference sequence).

This clone showed up just a few times. Different DNA sequences within this sample yield the same CDR3. The J gene is TRBJ2-5, the V gene TRBV2, with TRBD2 identical over 9 bases. Per the germline V gene, CDR1 is SNHLY and CDR2 is FYNNEI. V shed 7 bases and J 2 bases; nucleotides not matched to a gene: 11. The CDR3 runs to 16 residues. CDR3 sequence: CASNWGRGGGQETQYF. In DNA, the CDR3 is TGTGCCAGCAACTGGGGTCGCGGGGGGGGACAAGAGACCCAGTACTTC.

V gene TRBV20-1 combines with J gene TRBJ2-1, with 7 bases that match TRBD2. The CDR3 has 15 residues. The germline CDR1 and CDR2 sequences are DFQATT and SNEGSKA (reference sequence). Unmatched junction bases numbered 5, after V lost 3 bases and J lost 0 bases. The CDR3 sequence: CSASTLAGSYNEQFF. Written as DNA, the CDR3 is TGCAGTGCTAGTACCTTAGCGGGCTCCTACAATGAGCAGTTCTTC.

This clone has just a few counts. The V gene is TRBV2, the J gene TRBJ2-2; possible D gene TRBD1, 6 bases. CDR3 length: 13 residues. Looked up from germline, CDR1 is SNHLY and CDR2 is FYNNEI. Trimming took off 5 bases at V and 6 bases at J, with 10 bases between the two ends. Here the CDR3 reads CASSSQGPGELFF. The CDR3 nucleotides are TGTGCCAGCAGTAGTCAGGGGCCCGGGGAGCTGTTTTTT.

The V call is TRBV2, the J call TRBJ1-1; D possibly corresponds to TRBD1 (6 bases). The germline CDR1 and CDR2 sequences are SNHLY and FYNNEI. Trimming stripped 5 bases from V and 4 bases from J, with 11 bases between. The CDR3 runs to 13 residues. CDR3 amino acids: CASSLQGFTEAFF. The CDR3 nucleotides are TGTGCCAGCAGTTTACAGGGTTTCACTGAAGCTTTCTTT.

This clone came up once. This chain connects TRBV18 to TRBJ1-4; D ambiguous. Deletions cut 8 bases from V and 0 bases from J, with 7 bases between. Germline CDR1 is KGHSH and CDR2 is LQKENI. The CDR3 spans 13 residues. The CDR3 here is CASPGTTNEKLFF. The CDR3 DNA sequence: TGTGCCAGCCCCGGGACAACTAATGAAAAACTGTTTTTT. Variable domain in full (rest from reference TRBV18 and TRBJ1-4): NAGVMQNPRHLVRRRGQEARLRCSPMKGHSHVYWYRQLPEEGLKFMVYLQKENIIDESGMPKERFSAEFPKEGPSILRIQQVVRGDSAAYFCASPGTTNEKLFFGSGTQLSVL.

This clone came up once. This chain joins TRBV21-1 and TRBJ2-5; TRBD2 is the table's D call and was not checked against the DNA. TRBV21-1 is recorded as a pseudogene. The CDR3 length is 16 residues. CDR3 amino acids: CASSKLAGGLQETQYF. The CDR3 nucleotides are TGTGCCAGCAGCAAGTTAGCGGGGGGACTACAAGAGACCCAGTACTTC.

The chain carries TRBV10-3 and TRBJ2-5, with 9 positions matching TRBD2. Germline V CDR1 and CDR2: ENHRY, SYGVKD. V was pared by 10 bases and J by 4 bases, with 16 bases of the junction left unmatched. There are 16 residues in the CDR3. In DNA, the CDR3 is TGTGCCACCGCCGGGGTTGGGCGGGGGGGCACAGAGACCCAGTACTTC. Its translation: CATAGVGRGGTETQYF.

The rearrangement links TRBV27 to TRBJ1-2; D is ambiguous. The V end lost 3 bases, the J end lost 4 bases, and 12 bases lay between the germline ends. This CDR3 has 14 residues. The V gene's germline CDR1 is MNHEY and CDR2 SMNVEV (reference sequence). The DNA of the CDR3 is TGTGCCAGCAGTTTTGCGGAATCCACCTATGGCTACACCTTC. Translation gives CASSFAESTYGYTF.

The chain carries TRBV9 and TRBJ2-6; TRBD2 agrees at 14 bases. The CDR3 runs 17 residues. Germline V gene sequence: CDR1 SGDLS, CDR2 YYNGEE. V lost 5 bases, J lost 3 bases, and 4 bases stayed unmatched. The CDR3 loop reads CASRGLAGEVGANVLTF. CDR3 sequence (DNA): TGTGCCAGCAGGGGACTAGCGGGGGAAGTTGGGGCCAACGTCCTGACTTTC.

The chain employs TRBV5-6 and TRBJ2-7, with TRBD1 identical over 7 bases. This CDR3 is built from 13 residues. Germline V gene data show CDR1 as SGHDT and CDR2 as YYEEEE. CDR3 region: CASSPRQGYRTDV. The CDR3 nucleotides read TGTGCCAGCAGCCCCAGACAGGGTTACCGTACGGACGTC.

The V and J genes are TRBV19 and TRBJ1-5; TRBD1 matches at 7 bases. The CDR3 contains 16 residues. Germline lookup yields CDR1 LNHDA and CDR2 SQIVND (reference sequence). The junction had 10 bases not matched to a gene; V was cut back by 6 bases and J by 2 bases. The CDR3 loop reads CASSRRGQGGNQPQHF. DNA of the CDR3: TGTGCCAGTAGCCGAAGGGGGCAGGGCGGCAATCAGCCCCAGCATTTT. The whole variable domain, remainder taken from reference TRBV19 and TRBJ1-5, is DGGITQSPKYLFRKEGQNVTLSCEQNLNHDAMYWYRQDPGQGLRLIYYSQIVNDFQKGDIAEGYSVSREKKESFPLTVTSAQKNPTAFYLCASSRRGQGGNQPQHFGDGTRLSIL.

The V gene is TRBV6-5, the J gene TRBJ1-5; D is undetermined. This CDR3 is 15 amino acids long. Germline lookup yields CDR1 MNHEY and CDR2 SVGAGI. The V and J ends lost 4 bases and 2 bases respectively, with 12 bases between them. CDR3 in amino acids: CASSFARFGNQPQHF. The CDR3 region has the DNA TGTGCCAGCAGTTTCGCGAGGTTTGGCAATCAGCCCCAGCATTTT.

The rearrangement links TRBV24-1 to TRBJ2-2, with 7 bases aligning to TRBD2. Per the germline V gene, CDR1 is KGHDR and CDR2 is SFDVKD. The trim removed 6 bases at V and 1 base at J, leaving 10 bases unmatched. This CDR3 is built from 17 residues. CDR3 DNA sequence: TGTGCCACCAGTCCCCCCCCACAGCGGGGGAACACCGGGGAGCTGTTTTTT. This sequence encodes CATSPPPQRGNTGELFF.

The chain has TRBV30 and TRBJ1-5, with D possibly being TRBD1 (6 bases). Germline V gene data show CDR1 as GTSNPN and CDR2 as SVGIG (reference sequence). The ends were cut back, 0 bases at V and 3 bases at J, with 9 bases in the middle. The length of the CDR3 is 14 residues. CDR3 DNA sequence: TGTGCCTGGAGTGTTGGGGACAACAATCAGCCCCAGCATTTT. Its protein product is CAWSVGDNNQPQHF. The whole variable domain, filled in from reference TRBV30 and TRBJ1-5, reads SQTIHQWPATLVQPVGSPLSLECTVEGTSNPNLYWYRQAAGRGLQLLFYSVGIGQISSEVPQNLSASRPQDRQFILSSKKLLLSDSGFYLCAWSVGDNNQPQHFGDGTRLSIL.

The rearrangement uses TRBV18 and TRBJ2-2; D uncertain. The CDR3 loop spans 13 amino acids. Germline V gives CDR1 KGHSH, CDR2 LQKENI. Trimming left V 2 bases short and J 7 bases short, with 8 bases between. CDR3 DNA: TGTGCCAGCTCACCAAAGGAGCGCGGGGAGCTGTTTTTT. It specifies CASSPKERGELFF.

This clone was seen just once. The chain has TRBV29-1 and TRBJ1-2; possible D gene TRBD1, 5 bases. CDR3 length equals 13 residues. V was clipped by 7 bases and J by 6 bases, with 18 bases between them. Germline CDR1 reads SQVTM; CDR2 reads ANQGSEA. The CDR3 here is CSAREGAGNGYTF. In DNA form, the CDR3 reads TGCAGCGCCCGGGAGGGCGCAGGGAATGGCTACACCTTC.

The chain joins TRBV7-5 to TRBJ1-2. TRBV7-5 is an annotated pseudogene. The CDR3 loop spans 12 amino acids. CDR3 coding DNA: TGTGTCCCTGAGGGGGGGAAAAGAGGCTACACCTTC. It yields the protein CVPEGGKRGYTF.

The chain uses TRBV3-1 (or the pseudogene TRBV3-2) and TRBJ1-2; 7 nucleotides match TRBD1. Trimming cost V 3 bases and J 4 bases; bases outside gene matches: 8. This CDR3 is built from 15 residues. CDR1 is LGHDT and CDR2 is YNNKEL in the germline V gene (reference sequence). CDR3 sequence reads: CASSHRQGETYGYTF. The CDR3 bases are TGTGCCAGCAGCCACCGACAGGGAGAGACCTATGGCTACACCTTC.